This TCR beta chain was sequenced for a study of T cell repertoires in cytomegalovirus infection. Overall study context: Carrying CMV and the relevant HLA type showed in public TCR beta signatures.

TCRdb itself ran the reads through MiXCR, one entry per CDR3 protein. The profile shows about 140,000 distinct CDR3 sequences, roughly 6% of them singletons. The study's findings and limits: CMV-specific TCR beta clonotypes restricted by HLA-C dominated the ex vivo response. Cumulative frequency (of public TCR beta family members) identified carriers of CMV plus the relevant HLA.

Germline CDR1 and CDR2: SGHVS and FQNEAQ. This CDR3 region has 13 residues. Trimming shortened V by 2 bases and J by 7 bases, and 8 bases separated the two germline ends. There are many counts of this clonotype. Its specificity is unknown. The chain employs TRBV7-8 and TRBJ2-2, with D uncertain. This TCR was recovered from a human donor in good health (CMV status not recorded). Some clones in this sample may be carry-over from other donors' samples. What was sequenced was PBMCs. DNA of the CDR3: TGTGCCAGCAGCTTATCATTGGGCGGGGAGCTGTTTTTT. It encodes CASSLSLGGELFF.